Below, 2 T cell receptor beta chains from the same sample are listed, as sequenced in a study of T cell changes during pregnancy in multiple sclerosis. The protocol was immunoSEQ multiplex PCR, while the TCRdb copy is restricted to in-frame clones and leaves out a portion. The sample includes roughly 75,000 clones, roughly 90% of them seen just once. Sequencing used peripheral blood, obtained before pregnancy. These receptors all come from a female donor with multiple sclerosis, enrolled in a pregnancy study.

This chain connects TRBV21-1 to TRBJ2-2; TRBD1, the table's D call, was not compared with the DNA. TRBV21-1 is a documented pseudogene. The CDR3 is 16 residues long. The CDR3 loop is CASLSFRDNLGGELFF. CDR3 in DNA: TGTGCCAGCCTGAGCTTCCGGGACAACTTGGGTGGGGAGCTGTTTTTT.

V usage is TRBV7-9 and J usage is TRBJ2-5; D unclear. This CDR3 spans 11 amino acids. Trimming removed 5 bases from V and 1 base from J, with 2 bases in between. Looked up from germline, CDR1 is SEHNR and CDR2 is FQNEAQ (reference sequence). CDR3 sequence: CASSLQETQYF. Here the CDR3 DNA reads TGTGCCAGCAGCCTCCAAGAGACCCAGTACTTC.